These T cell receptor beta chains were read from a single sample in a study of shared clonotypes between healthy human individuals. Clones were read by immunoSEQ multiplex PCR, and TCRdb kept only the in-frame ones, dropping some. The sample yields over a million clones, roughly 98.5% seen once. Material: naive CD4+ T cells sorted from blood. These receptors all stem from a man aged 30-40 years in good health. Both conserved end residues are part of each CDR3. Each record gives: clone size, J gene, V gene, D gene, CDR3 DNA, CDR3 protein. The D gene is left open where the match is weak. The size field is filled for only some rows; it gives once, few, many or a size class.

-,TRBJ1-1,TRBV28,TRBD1,TGTGCCAGCAGTCCTTCGACAGGGTCGGAAGCTTTCTTT,CASSPSTGSEAFF
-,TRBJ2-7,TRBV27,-,TGTGCCAGCAGTTCGATTGGGGCGATAGCCTACGAGCAGTACTTC,CASSSIGAIAYEQYF
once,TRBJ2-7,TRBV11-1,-,TGTGCCAGCAGCAGCACCGCTAGGGACGGAGCCTACGAGCAGTACTTC,CASSSTARDGAYEQYF
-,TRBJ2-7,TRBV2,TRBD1,TGTGCCAGCAGTGTTGACAGGGGATCCTACGAGCAGTACTTC,CASSVDRGSYEQYF
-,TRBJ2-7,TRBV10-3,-,TGTGCCATCAGTGATCCCCCCTCCTCCTACGAGCAGTACTTC,CAISDPPSSYEQYF
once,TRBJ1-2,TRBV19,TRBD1,TGTGCCAGTAGGAGCCAGACAGGGGGCGCCGTGTATGGCTACACCTTC,CASRSQTGGAVYGYTF
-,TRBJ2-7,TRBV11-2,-,TGTGCCAGCAGCCCGGGGCCGGGGCCGGAGTCCTACGAGCAGTACTTC,CASSPGPGPESYEQYF
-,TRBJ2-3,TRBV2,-,TGTGCCAGCACCATCCGGGAGAACTCAGATACGCAGTATTTT,CASTIRENSDTQYF
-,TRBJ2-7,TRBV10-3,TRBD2,TGTGCCATTGGACTAGCGGGAGCCTACGAGCAGTACTTC,CAIGLAGAYEQYF
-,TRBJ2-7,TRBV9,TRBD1,TGTGCCAGCATCCGCGGACAGGGGGCTCTCTACGAGCAGTACTTC,CASIRGQGALYEQYF
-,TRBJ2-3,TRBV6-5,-,TGTGCCAGCAGTTCAAACCGGGACATCTACACAGATACGCAGTATTTT,CASSSNRDIYTDTQYF
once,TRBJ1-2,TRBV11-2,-,TGTGCCAGCAGCTCTTCAGTTACGGGTGGCTACACCTTC,CASSSSVTGGYTF
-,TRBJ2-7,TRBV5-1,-,TGCGCCAGCAGCTTGGTGGTCGGTCTCTACGAGCAGTACTTC,CASSLVVGLYEQYF
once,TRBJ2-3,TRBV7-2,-,TGTGCCAGCAGCTTGGTTCCGGGCGGAGATACGCAGTATTTT,CASSLVPGGDTQYF
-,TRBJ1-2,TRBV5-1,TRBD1,TGCGCCAGCAGCCAAGGACAGGGGGCACCAGGCTACACCTTC,CASSQGQGAPGYTF
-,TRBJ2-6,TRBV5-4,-,TGTGCCAGCAGCAGTGGGTTATCTGGGGCCAACGTCCTGACTTTC,CASSSGLSGANVLTF
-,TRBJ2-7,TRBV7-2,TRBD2,TGTGCCAGCAGCTTAGGTTTTTCTCTGCGGGAGGCAAGTTACGAGCAGTACTTC,CASSLGFSLREASYEQYF
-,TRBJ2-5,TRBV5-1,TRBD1,TGCGCCAGCAGCTTGGTCGGCGACAGGGTAGAGACCCAGTACTTC,CASSLVGDRVETQYF
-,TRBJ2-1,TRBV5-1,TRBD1,TGCGCCAGCAGCTTGGACGACAGGGTCCAGACTACGAATGAGCAGTTCTTC,CASSLDDRVQTTNEQFF
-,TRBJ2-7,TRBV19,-,TGTGCCAGTACCCCTGGGACGGCGTCCTACGAGCAGTACTTC,CASTPGTASYEQYF
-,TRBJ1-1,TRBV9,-,TGTGCCAGCAGCCGGCAGACAGTGAACACTGAAGCTTTCTTT,CASSRQTVNTEAFF
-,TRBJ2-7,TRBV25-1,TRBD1,TGTGCCAGCAGTGAAGGCCGAGGACAGGGATACTACGAGCAGTACTTC,CASSEGRGQGYYEQYF
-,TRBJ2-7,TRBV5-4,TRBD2,TGTGCCAGCAGCTTGGCGGGAGGGCCCGCGGACGAGCAGTACTTC,CASSLAGGPADEQYF
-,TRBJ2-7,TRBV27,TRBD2,TGTGCCAGCAGTATCTCCGGGACTAGCGGTTCCCGGGGCTACGAGCAGTACTTC,CASSISGTSGSRGYEQYF
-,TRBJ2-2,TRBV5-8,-,TGTGCCAGCAGCTTGGCCTACAACGGGGAGCTGTTTTTT,CASSLAYNGELFF
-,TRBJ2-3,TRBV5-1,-,TGCGCCAGCACCCCGGCAGGGTCGTACACAGATACGCAGTATTTT,CASTPAGSYTDTQYF
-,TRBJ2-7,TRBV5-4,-,TGTGCCAGCAGCTTAAACGGGGTGCCCTACGAGCAGTACTTC,CASSLNGVPYEQYF
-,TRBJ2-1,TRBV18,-,TGTGCCAGCTCACCCTCACGCGGAGGTCCCTACAATGAGCAGTTCTTC,CASSPSRGGPYNEQFF
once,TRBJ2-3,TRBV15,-,TGTGCCACCAGCAGAGGTACGGATACGCAGTATTTT,CATSRGTDTQYF
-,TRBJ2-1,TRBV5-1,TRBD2,TGCGCCAGCAGCTTAGCTAGCGGAAGCTCCTACAATGAGCAGTTCTTC,CASSLASGSSYNEQFF
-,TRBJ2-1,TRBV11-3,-,TGTGCCAGCAGCTCCCCCATGGGCGGGAACAATGAGCAGTTCTTC,CASSSPMGGNNEQFF
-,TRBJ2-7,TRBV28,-,TGTGCCAGCAGTTTACCCCACGAGCAGTACTTC,CASSLPHEQYF
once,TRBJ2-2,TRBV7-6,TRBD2,TGTGCCAGCAGTCCAGGACTAGCGGGGGCGGCCACCGGGGAGCTGTTTTTT,CASSPGLAGAATGELFF
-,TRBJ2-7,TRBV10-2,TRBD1,TGCGCCAGCAGTGGCGGACAGGGGACCTACGAGCAGTACTTC,CASSGGQGTYEQYF
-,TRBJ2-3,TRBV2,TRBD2,TGTGCCAGCAACGGGGACGGGAGGGGGTCGTATTTT,CASNGDGRGSYF
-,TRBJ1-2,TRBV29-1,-,TGCAGCGTCGGCTTAACAGACAACTATGGCTACACCTTC,CSVGLTDNYGYTF
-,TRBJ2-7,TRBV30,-,TGTGCCTGGAGTGGGACTCCGTACGAGCAGTACTTC,CAWSGTPYEQYF
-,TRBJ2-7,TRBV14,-,TGTGCCAGCAGCAAAGGGAACGAGCAGTACTTC,CASSKGNEQYF
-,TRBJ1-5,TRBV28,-,TGTGCCAGCAGTTTTATATCTCAGCCCCAGCATTTT,CASSFISQPQHF
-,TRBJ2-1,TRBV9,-,TGTGCCAGCAGTCGGGAGATGTGGTACAATGAGCAGTTCTTC,CASSREMWYNEQFF
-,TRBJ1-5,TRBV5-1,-,TGCGCCAGCAGCTTAGGTAGCAATCAGCCCCAGCATTTT,CASSLGSNQPQHF
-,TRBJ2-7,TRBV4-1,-,TGCGCCAGCAGCCAAGCCGGGACATCCAGTTACGAGCAGTACTTC,CASSQAGTSSYEQYF
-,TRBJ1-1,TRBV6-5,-,TGTGCCAGCAGATTGGGTGGGGGCAACACTGAAGCTTTCTTT,CASRLGGGNTEAFF
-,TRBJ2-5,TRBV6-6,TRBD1,TGTGCCAGCAGTTACTCGAATGTGGGACAGGGGGCGACCCAGTACTTC,CASSYSNVGQGATQYF
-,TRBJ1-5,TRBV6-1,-,TGTGCCAGCACAGGGACCAGCAATCAGCCCCAGCATTTT,CASTGTSNQPQHF
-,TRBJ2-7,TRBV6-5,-,TGTGCCAGCAGTTACGGGCAGAACCCTTACGAGCAGTACTTC,CASSYGQNPYEQYF
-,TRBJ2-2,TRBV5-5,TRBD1,TGTGCCAGCAGCTTGAGACGGACAGGGTTATACGGGGAGCTGTTTTTT,CASSLRRTGLYGELFF
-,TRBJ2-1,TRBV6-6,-,TGTGCCAGTTCAGACGGGACGAACTACAATGAGCAGTTCTTC,CASSDGTNYNEQFF
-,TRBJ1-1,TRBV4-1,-,TGCGCCAGCAGTCTGGCAGGGAGCACTGAAGCTTTCTTT,CASSLAGSTEAFF
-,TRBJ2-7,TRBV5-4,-,TGTGCCAGCAGCTCACCGGGACTGAGCTCCTACGAGCAGTACTTC,CASSSPGLSSYEQYF
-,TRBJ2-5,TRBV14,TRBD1,TGTGCCAGCAGCCAACGGGACAGCAAAGAGACCCAGTACTTC,CASSQRDSKETQYF
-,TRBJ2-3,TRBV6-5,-,TGTGCCAGCAGTTACGTTGGGGGAACCTCCACAGATACGCAGTATTTT,CASSYVGGTSTDTQYF
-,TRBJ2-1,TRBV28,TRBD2,TGTGCCAGCAGTTTAAGTGGACTAGCGGGAAGCTACAATGAGCAGTTCTTC,CASSLSGLAGSYNEQFF